The clone carrying this TCR beta chain is a singleton in its sample. The antigen remains unidentified. These data originate in a study of shared clonotypes between healthy human individuals. Germline loops: CDR1 MDHEN, CDR2 SYDVKM. Trimming took 7 bases from V and 10 from J, leaving 17 bases between them. CDR3 length: 14 residues. Memory CD4+ cells were the fraction left after CD45RA+ naive selection. Running of the assay took place at deep level. Measured with immunoSEQ multiplex PCR; TCRdb has only the in-frame clones, and not every one. Among about 980,000 clones listed, 76% were seen once. General observations from the study: A generally larger estimated richness was seen in naive subsets than in memory subsets.

The sample comprised memory CD4+ T cells sorted from blood. As for subset: CD45RA-negative fraction. This TCR derives from a man between 18 and 35 years old in good health. The chain links TRBV28 to TRBJ1-6, with D possibly TRBD1 on 6 matching bases. CDR3 nucleotides: TGTGCCAGCAAACCCGCCGGGGGGCAATCACCCCTCCACTTT. Its protein is CASKPAGGQSPLHF.